The following is a TCR beta chain sequence with its context. This clonotype was observed many times. Its antigen is still unknown. The sample holds no much larger clone one base away, and base qualities are not on file. The library was built by means of 5' RACE. The sequencing machine was a NextSeq 500. Unique molecular identifiers were attached to individual cDNA molecules in the TCR library protocol so that sequencing error and PCR bias could be corrected. Both TCR alpha and beta chains were sequenced, and tight co-correlation was observed between alpha and beta sequence abundances in each sample. The study's processing was this. Decombinator V4 was used to annotate the V gene, J gene and CDR3 of the TCR sequences. TCRs were defined as expanded if a significant change between any two time points was detected under a Poisson model with p below 0.0001. TCR abundances were normalised to the total number of TCRs sequenced per sample and were expressed as counts per million. TRAV1-2 paired with TRAJ12, TRAJ20 or TRAJ33 defined MAIT TCRs, while TRAV10 paired with TRAJ18 defined iNKT TCRs. VDJdb, accessed 1 November 2021, was searched for CMV, EBV and SARS-CoV-2 annotated TCRs, with TCRs annotated for multiple antigens excluded. TCRdb reran the public reads through fastp at Q25 and MiXCR, keeping productive beta chains. One record per CDR3 amino acid sequence lists the most common genes and DNA. TCRdb's processing, not the authors' own work, is the source of the V and J calls. The sample table contains 32,000 or so distinct CDR3 sequences; only one count was recorded for around 6% of them. Less than 6% of the sample is held by the ten biggest clonotypes.

This entry comes from a study of early T cells in non-severe SARS-CoV-2 infection (dated by TCRdb to the early 2020s). Regarding the complete study: Because TCR sequencing relied on bulk RNA taken from unsorted whole blood, pairing of alpha and beta chains was not possible.

Measured from the cysteine to the phenylalanine, the CDR3 is 14 residues long. The kept DNA is CDR3 alone, 42 bases in frame from the first base. After removal of 5 bases from V and 11 bases from J, the junction retains 6 bases not matched to a gene. Sequences SGHAT (CDR1) and FQNNGV (CDR2) are obtained from the germline V gene. The full study reports these points: VDJdb matching was skewed toward anti-spike CD8 responses and likely underestimated virus-specific expansions by missing private and CD4 specificities.

The study was a case-control design nested within a healthcare worker cohort in London, UK, with weekly nasopharyngeal swab PCR tests and blood sampling. Healthcare workers were enrolled in the week of the UK lockdown, from 23 to 31 March 2020, and were followed every week for up to 16 weeks. This clonotype was sampled from an adult who was a healthcare worker with PCR-confirmed SARS-CoV-2 infection or an uninfected control (not recorded which). Here the chain combines TRBV11-2 and TRBJ1-4, and TRBD1 matches 12 of the central bases. Sequencing used whole blood. The DNA sequence follows: TGTGCCAGCAGCCGGGGACAGGGGGCGCGGAAACTGTTTTTT. It encodes CASSRGQGARKLFF.